The next 10 T cell receptor beta chains were all read from a single sample in a study of blood T cells in healthy people across ages. Alongside a J-beta primer mix, a sample-barcoded 5' primer served in a second PCR lasting roughly 7 to 12 cycles. TCRdb recomputed calls from the 5' RACE reads with MiXCR, one row per CDR3 protein. Among about 1.6 million distinct CDR3 sequences, 34% were seen once, and the ten largest hold over 9%. The sequenced sample consisted of blood. These receptor sequences come from a woman aged 30 to 39 in good health.

CDR3 nucleotide sequence: TGCGCCAGCAGCTTTGGAGGGCCCCCTGATACGCAGTATTTT. This sequence encodes CASSFGGPPDTQYF. V is TRBV5-1 and J is TRBJ2-3, with a weak D call TRBD2 (6 bases). V was cut by 2 bases and J by 6 bases, with 13 bases left in between. The CDR3 is 14 residues long. Germline values: CDR1 SGHRS, CDR2 YFSETQ.

The CDR3 nucleotides are TGTGCCAGCAGCTTCTACTTCCGGGAGGGCCTCAATGAGCAGTTCTTC. It translates to CASSFYFREGLNEQFF. The chain recombines TRBV13 with TRBJ2-1, with 8 nucleotides matching TRBD2. J was trimmed by 6 bases and V by 3 bases; bases with no gene match: 10. The CDR3 has 16 residues. The germline V gene has CDR1 PRHDT and CDR2 FYEKMQ (reference sequence).

Only a few counts were recorded for this clonotype. The chain links TRBV27 to TRBJ1-4; D unclear. Germline V gene sequence: CDR1 MNHEY, CDR2 SMNVEV (reference sequence). Trimming removed 2 bases at V and 6 bases at J, with 10 bases between. CDR3 length: 14 residues. The CDR3 is CASSLGPPYEKLFF. Here the CDR3 DNA reads TGTGCCAGCAGTTTAGGCCCCCCCTATGAAAAACTGTTTTTT.

As to this clonotype: At one boundary the junction diverges from the germline segment, which might be a read error. V is TRBV20-1 and J is TRBJ1-2; D may be TRBD1 (6 bases). The germline gives CDR1 DFQATT, CDR2 SNEGSKA (reference sequence). CDR3 size: 14 residues. CDR3 in DNA: TGCAGTGCTAGACAGGCCCAGGGGAACTATGGCTGCACCTTC. This encodes CSARQAQGNYGCTF.

The V and J genes are TRBV20-1 and TRBJ1-4; tentatively, D is TRBD1 (6 bases). The CDR3 runs to 15 residues. V lost 0 bases, J lost 6 bases, and 14 bases lay in between. Germline V CDR1 and CDR2: DFQATT, SNEGSKA (reference sequence). CDR3 in amino acids: CSARDRGAAYEKLFF. DNA for the CDR3: TGCAGTGCTAGAGATCGGGGGGCAGCTTATGAAAAACTGTTTTTT.

J is TRBJ2-5 and V is TRBV20-1; 8 nucleotides align to TRBD2. CDR3 length: 12 amino acids. Per germline, CDR1 DFQATT and CDR2 SNEGSKA (reference sequence). The V gene end was trimmed by 2 bases and the J gene end by 12 bases; junction bases not matched to a gene: 8. In nucleotides, the CDR3 is TGCAGTGCTAGAATGGGTGGAGCGGGAGAGTACTTC. This sequence encodes CSARMGGAGEYF.

This CDR3 reads CASSLELAGPPSSYNEQFF. The DNA for the CDR3 is TGTGCCAGCAGCTTAGAGCTAGCGGGCCCTCCCAGCTCCTACAATGAGCAGTTCTTC. V usage is TRBV5-6 and J usage is TRBJ2-1, with TRBD2 matching 8 bases. The V gene end was trimmed by 2 bases and the J gene end by 0 bases; junction bases not matched to a gene: 13. The germline gives CDR1 SGHDT, CDR2 YYEEEE. The CDR3 length is 19 residues.

This clonotype was counted between two and nine times. This chain links TRBV11-1 with TRBJ2-1; perhaps TRBD1 as D (7 bases). Germline CDR1 is SGHAT and CDR2 is FQDESV (reference sequence). This CDR3 spans 15 amino acids. V was shortened by 5 bases and J by 6 bases, with 17 bases between the two germline ends. CDR3: CASSAGRGEGNEQFF. CDR3 nucleotides: TGTGCCAGCAGCGCCGGCAGGGGGGAAGGCAATGAGCAGTTCTTC.

The V gene is TRBV27, the J gene TRBJ2-7; 7 bases map to TRBD1. The germline V gene encodes CDR1 MNHEY and CDR2 SMNVEV (reference sequence). The CDR3 is made up of 13 amino acids. DNA for the CDR3: TGTACCCACAGGGACAGTTTCTCCTACGAGCAGTACTTC. Protein sequence: CTHRDSFSYEQYF.

This clonotype was observed a handful of times. The chain employs TRBV10-1 and TRBJ1-5; unclear D gene. The V end lost 10 bases, the J end lost 5 bases, and 18 bases lay between the germline ends. Per germline, CDR1 WNHNN and CDR2 SYGVQD (reference sequence). The CDR3 has 14 residues. The CDR3 protein is CANRWAGRDQPQHF. CDR3 sequence (DNA): TGCGCCAACAGATGGGCTGGGCGGGATCAGCCCCAGCATTTT.